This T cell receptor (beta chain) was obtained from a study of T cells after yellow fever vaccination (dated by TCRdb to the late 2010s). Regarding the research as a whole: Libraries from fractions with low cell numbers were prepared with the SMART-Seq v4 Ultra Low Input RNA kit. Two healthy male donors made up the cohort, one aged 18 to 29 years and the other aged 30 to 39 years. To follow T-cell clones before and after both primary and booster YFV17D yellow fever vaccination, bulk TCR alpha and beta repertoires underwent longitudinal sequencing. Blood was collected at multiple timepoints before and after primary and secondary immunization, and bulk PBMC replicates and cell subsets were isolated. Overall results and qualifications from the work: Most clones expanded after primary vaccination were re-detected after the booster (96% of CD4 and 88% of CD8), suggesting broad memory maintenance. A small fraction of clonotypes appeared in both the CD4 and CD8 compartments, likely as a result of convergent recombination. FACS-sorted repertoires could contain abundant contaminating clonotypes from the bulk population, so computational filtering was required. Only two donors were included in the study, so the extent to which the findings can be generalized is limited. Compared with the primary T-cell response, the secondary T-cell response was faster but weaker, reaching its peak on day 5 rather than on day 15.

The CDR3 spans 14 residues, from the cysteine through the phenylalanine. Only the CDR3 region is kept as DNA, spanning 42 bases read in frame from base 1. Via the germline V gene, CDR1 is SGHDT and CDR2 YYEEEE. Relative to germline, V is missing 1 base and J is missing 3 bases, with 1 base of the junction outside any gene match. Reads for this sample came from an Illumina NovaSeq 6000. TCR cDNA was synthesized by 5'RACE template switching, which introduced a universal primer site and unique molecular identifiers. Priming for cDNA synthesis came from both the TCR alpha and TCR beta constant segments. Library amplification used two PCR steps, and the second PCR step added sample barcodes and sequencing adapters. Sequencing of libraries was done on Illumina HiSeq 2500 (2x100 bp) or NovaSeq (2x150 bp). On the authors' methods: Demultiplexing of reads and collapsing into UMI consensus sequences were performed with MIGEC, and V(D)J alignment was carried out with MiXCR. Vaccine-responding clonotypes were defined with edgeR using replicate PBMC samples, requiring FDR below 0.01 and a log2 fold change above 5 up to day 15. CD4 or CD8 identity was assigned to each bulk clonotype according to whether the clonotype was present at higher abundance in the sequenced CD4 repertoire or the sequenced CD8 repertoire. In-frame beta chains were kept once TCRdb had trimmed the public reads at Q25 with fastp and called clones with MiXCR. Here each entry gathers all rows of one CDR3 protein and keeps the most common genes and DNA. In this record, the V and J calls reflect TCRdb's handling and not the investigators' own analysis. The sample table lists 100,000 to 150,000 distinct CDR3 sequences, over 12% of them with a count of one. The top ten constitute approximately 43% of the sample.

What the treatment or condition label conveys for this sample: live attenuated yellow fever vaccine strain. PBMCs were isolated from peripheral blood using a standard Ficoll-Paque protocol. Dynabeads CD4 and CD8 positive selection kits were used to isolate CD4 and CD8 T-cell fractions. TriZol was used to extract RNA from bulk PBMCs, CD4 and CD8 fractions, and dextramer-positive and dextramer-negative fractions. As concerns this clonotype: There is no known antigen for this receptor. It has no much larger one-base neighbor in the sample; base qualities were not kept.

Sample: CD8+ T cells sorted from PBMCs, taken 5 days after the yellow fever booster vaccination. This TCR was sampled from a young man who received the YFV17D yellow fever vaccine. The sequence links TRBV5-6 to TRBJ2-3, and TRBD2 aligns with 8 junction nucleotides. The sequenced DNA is TGTGCCAGCAGCTTGACTAGCGGAACAGATACGCAGTATTTT. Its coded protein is CASSLTSGTDTQYF.